This TCR beta chain was identified in a study of cytomegalovirus exposure and HLA in healthy donors (dated by TCRdb to 2017 to 2019). Some background on the complete study: An earlier analysis of 587 of the donors reported approximately 280 Gb of sequence data and 95 million to 130 million unique TCR beta sequences obtained from roughly 170 million T cells. Rather than drawing on any new phenotypic data, the later analysis identified candidate immune exposures from TCR beta sequences and the way those sequences occurred across donors. The number of donors typed differed by locus, with about 629-630 for A, B, C, DRB1 and DQB1, around 560 for DQA1, over 600 for DPA1, and under 490 for DPB1. To decide whether each TCR beta V gene segment behaved as functional or pseudogenic, an earlier analysis of fewer than 750 of the donors relied on high-throughput TCR beta sequencing. An early release covering 500 to 750 HLA-typed donors comprised 250 to 350 gigabases of sequencing data and roughly 85 million unique TCR sequences. Among the roughly 370 genotyped donors, more than 70% belonged to the genetic ancestry cluster associated with self-reported Caucasian donors. To study patterns of TCR occurrence, a later analysis re-analyzed previously published TCR beta repertoires from 550 to 800 donors and added high-resolution HLA genotyping. All discovery cohort repertoires had been generated on a single sequencing platform. A later genetic analysis took genome-wide SNP genotypes for about 55% of the 666 donors and used that subset as a discovery cohort. The T cell repertoires of 666 subjects were profiled by immunosequencing and related to cytomegalovirus serostatus. The study combined high-throughput TCR immunosequencing, statistical association of individual TCRs with disease status, and machine learning to predict cytomegalovirus infection status. Alongside the repertoire data, information on donor age, sex, ethnicity and CMV serostatus was compiled. Among 398 genotyped donors of the cohort, an average of approximately 230,000 unique TCR beta nucleotide sequences were sequenced per donor, 15% to 20% of them non-productive. Roughly five DR-DQ haplotypes were treated as single units for association and clustering because of strong linkage in the cohort. HLA typing included class I and class II loci at four-digit resolution. Along with the roughly 670-subject first cohort, a separate validation cohort of over a hundred different subjects was used. The study aimed to test whether signatures of past pathogen exposure could be identified by cataloging public T cell receptors.

As to this clone: No cognate antigen has been identified for it. No much larger clonotype is one base removed from it; base qualities were not supplied.

Library preparation used the immunoSEQ multiplex PCR assay. A mixture of 60 forward primers for TCR Vbeta segments and 13 reverse primers for TCR Jbeta segments was used in the multiplex PCR. The CDR3 region of rearranged TCR beta genes was amplified from genomic DNA by a multiplex PCR assay. The Illumina HiSeq System was used to sequence the amplified TCR beta libraries as 87-base-pair reads. Turning to the authors' computational methods: In a later analysis, around 80 million unique TCR beta chains were counted across the approximately 640 repertoires, and roughly 10 million of these chains were shared by at least two donors. To remove PCR and sequencing errors, raw reads were error-corrected and collapsed into unique sequences using a nearest-neighbor algorithm that merged closely related sequences. Alignment of CDR3 sequences to IMGT reference sequences was used to assign V, D and J gene segments. For a sequence to be retained, a match of at least six nucleotides was required to both a V gene segment and a J gene segment. Rearrangements were called productive when the CDR3 lacked stop codons and stayed in frame with V and J; all others were non-productive. Following IMGT convention, CDR3 was defined as the stretch from the second conserved V-encoded cysteine up to the conserved J-encoded phenylalanine. The earlier analysis of about 570 of the donors excluded any sequence lacking an unambiguous match to a single V gene segment. An earlier analysis of fewer than 650 of the donors classified V segments as functional when productive rearrangements were above 56.7% and as segregating when the standard deviation between donors was above 5%. A statistical classification framework was built to diagnose cytomegalovirus status from the catalog of TCR beta chain sequences. V and J gene assignment, in a later analysis, came from comparing TCR nucleotide sequences with IMGT/GENE-DB human TR gene sequences. Using the TCRdist pipeline, a later analysis assigned CDR3 sequences along with most-parsimonious VDJ recombination scenarios. In a later analysis, each TCR beta chain was defined by its CDR3 amino acid sequence together with its V-gene family, and reads lacking a unique V-gene family were excluded. To address suspected cross-contamination and a sequencing artifact, a later analysis removed several hundred highly shared, low-generation-probability nucleotide sequences. For each public chain, a later analysis derived a clonal expansion index from normalized ranks of inferred template counts within each repertoire. A later analysis computed generation probabilities with a VDJ recombination model fitted to out-of-frame rearrangements, and checked the results against IGoR. In a later analysis, hypergeometric tests were used to score TCR-TCR, TCR-HLA and TCR-CMV co-occurrence, with a repertoire-size bias correction applied to TCR pairs. A later analysis estimated false discovery rates by permuting HLA or CMV assignments 20 times. In a later analysis, co-occurring TCRs were grouped with DBSCAN, and TCRdist sequence similarity was added when clustering was performed within HLA-allele-positive subsets. Repertoires with fewer than 30,000 or more than 120,000 public chains were left out of co-occurrence clustering, as were four to six repertoires with anomalous nucleotide sharing. In its TCRdb copy, this immuneACCESS table keeps in-frame sequences only and misses some clones. Where compared with another copy, unresolved V genes explain less than half of these, and the others have no known cause. V, J and clone size reflect that table, while D and trimming were determined from the DNA. The sample records around 120,000 clones, around 76% of which are singletons. Of the sample, roughly 30% falls within the top ten clones.

The CDR3 runs 15 residues from the cysteine to the phenylalanine. The CDR3 DNA has 45 bases and is translated from base 1. In the germline V gene, CDR1 corresponds to SGHDN and CDR2 to FVKESK. Trimming accounts for 1 base at V and 2 bases at J, while the number of junction bases matched to no gene is 4. The cohort comprised some 730 healthy bone marrow donors. At the time of sampling, every cohort member was nominally healthy, though immune exposures that went unrecorded were likely present. The donor was CMV seropositive and belonged to the group of about 290 seropositive cohort members. Every donor gave a peripheral blood sample, and the peripheral blood mononuclear cells from that sample were used for TCR beta sequencing. The Qiagen DNeasy Blood Extraction Kit was used to extract genomic DNA from the blood cell samples. Broad study findings and their caveats: In an earlier analysis of approximately 590 of the donors, most TCR beta V segments appeared in productive rearrangements about 90% or about 30% of the time, broadly matching IMGT annotations. A later analysis found that HLA-associated TCR beta chains were more clonally expanded and had lower generation probabilities than equally common non-associated chains. Correlated functional status among segregating V segments might reflect linkage disequilibrium, but an unknown experimental factor could not be ruled out. Compared with the approximately 700-donor mean, donors in an Asian-associated ancestry cluster had fewer N-insertions in productive TCRs, according to a later genetic analysis. According to a later analysis, parvovirus B19, influenza, CMV and Epstein-Barr virus appeared linked to several top co-occurrence clusters. Most TCR sequences were observed very rarely across donors, whereas some public TCRs were present in many individuals. Because counts were too low, some 16 rarely observed V segments, including chromosome 9 orphons, were excluded from the earlier analysis of some 540 of the donors. The 87-base-pair reads could not distinguish some IMGT-functional V segments, including TRBV6-2 and TRBV6-3, so those segments were excluded. In a later analysis, 15,000 to 20,000 TCR beta sequences were associated with specific HLA alleles at a false discovery rate of 0.05. The classifier was reported to diagnose cytomegalovirus status with high specificity and sensitivity in both the original cohort and the validation cohort. The study listed 150 to 200 TCR beta chains as associated with cytomegalovirus. In vitro tests confirmed that a few of the cytomegalovirus-associated TCR beta chains recognize cytomegalovirus antigens. The sequencing pipeline was judged likely to have produced a cluster of highly shared sequence variants as a technical artifact. Because HLA typing was unavailable for some donors at each locus, only the typed subset was used in association tests. When HLA alleles, especially DR and DQ, strongly co-occurred, TCR associations were difficult to assign to individual alleles. For the cohort, immune exposure information was limited to CMV serostatus. A later analysis found that most CMV-associated TCR beta chains appeared HLA-restricted, with HLA associations seemingly driven largely by CMV exposure. The presence/absence analyses assumed that sequencing depth was roughly uniform across donors, and that assumption may not be true. A later genetic analysis associated a missense DCLRE1C variant with V-gene and J-gene trimming of TCR beta chains, and an independent cohort replicated the association. A further reported finding was that TCR beta sequences accurately predicted the HLA-A and HLA-B alleles for most subjects in the first cohort. In a later analysis, TCR association rates were found to vary across HLA loci, with the most associated TCRs seen for DRB1 alleles and the fewest for HLA-C alleles. It was suggested by the authors that the approach could potentially be generalized to other disease states and immunological phenotypes. In this cohort, only TCR beta chains were sequenced, and detectable features were limited by the absence of alpha or paired-chain data.

The clonotype originates from a man in his sixties in good health and CMV-seropositive. Recombination linked TRBV14 to TRBJ2-7; 8 central nucleotides agree with TRBD1. The sequenced sample consisted of PBMCs. The base sequence is TGTGCCAGCAGCCAAGCAGGGACAGGTGCCTACGAGCAGTACTTC. It is translated as CASSQAGTGAYEQYF.